This paragraph reports one TCR beta chain. Its antigen is unidentified. The entry originates in a study of cytomegalovirus exposure and HLA in healthy donors. Study-level information: The roughly 120 validation repertoires used the same platform as the 650 to 850 first-cohort repertoires (as reported by a later analysis). Points from the study as a whole: Cytomegalovirus status was reportedly diagnosed by the classifier with high sensitivity and specificity.

The table came from immunoSEQ multiplex PCR; TCRdb's copy has only in-frame clones and leaves some out. The repertoire has 100,000 to 150,000 clones, 94% of them found once; the top ten carry less than 1.5%. Separation from the approximately 670-subject first cohort characterized the roughly 120-subject validation cohort, to which the donors belonged. This TCR was sampled from a young woman in good health and CMV-seronegative. Sequencing was done on a sample of PBMCs.

CDR3 loop: CASSYQGQVEAFF. The CDR3 DNA is TGTGCCAGCAGTTACCAGGGGCAGGTTGAAGCTTTCTTT. The chain combines TRBV6-5 with TRBJ1-1; a possible D gene is TRBD1 (6 bases). Trimming removed 2 bases from V and 7 bases from J, with 11 bases in between. This CDR3 spans 13 amino acids. Germline assignment: CDR1 MNHEY and CDR2 SVGAGI.